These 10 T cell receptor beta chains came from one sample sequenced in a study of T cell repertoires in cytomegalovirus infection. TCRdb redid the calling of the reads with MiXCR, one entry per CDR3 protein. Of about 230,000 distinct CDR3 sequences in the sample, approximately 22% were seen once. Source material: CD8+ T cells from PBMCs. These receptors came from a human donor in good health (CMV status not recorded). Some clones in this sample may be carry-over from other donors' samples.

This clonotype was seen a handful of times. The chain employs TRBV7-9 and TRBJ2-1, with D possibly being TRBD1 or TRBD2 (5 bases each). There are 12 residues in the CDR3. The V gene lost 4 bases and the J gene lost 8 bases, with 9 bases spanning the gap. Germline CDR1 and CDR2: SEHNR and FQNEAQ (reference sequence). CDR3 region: CASSWGTDEQFF. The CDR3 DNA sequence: TGTGCCAGCAGCTGGGGGACCGATGAGCAGTTCTTC.

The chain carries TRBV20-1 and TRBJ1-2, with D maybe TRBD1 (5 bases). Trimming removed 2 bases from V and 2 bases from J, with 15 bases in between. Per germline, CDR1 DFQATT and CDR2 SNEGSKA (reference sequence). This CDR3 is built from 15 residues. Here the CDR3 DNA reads TGCAGTGCTAGAAGCGCGGACGGGACGAACTATGGCTACACCTTC. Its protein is CSARSADGTNYGYTF.

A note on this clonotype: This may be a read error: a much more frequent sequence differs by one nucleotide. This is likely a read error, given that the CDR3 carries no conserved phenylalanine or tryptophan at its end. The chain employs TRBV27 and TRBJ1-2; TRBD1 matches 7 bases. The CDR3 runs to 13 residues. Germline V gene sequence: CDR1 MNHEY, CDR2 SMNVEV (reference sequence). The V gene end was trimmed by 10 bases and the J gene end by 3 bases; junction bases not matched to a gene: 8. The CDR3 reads CAMGTAQHYGYTY. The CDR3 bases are TGTGCCATGGGGACAGCGCAGCACTATGGCTACACCTAC.

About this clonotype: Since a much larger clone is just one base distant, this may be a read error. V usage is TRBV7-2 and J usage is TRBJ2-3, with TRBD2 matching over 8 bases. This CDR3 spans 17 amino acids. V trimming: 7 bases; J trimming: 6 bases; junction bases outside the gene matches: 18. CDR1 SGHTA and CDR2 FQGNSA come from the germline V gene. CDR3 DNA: TGTGCCAGCACCCCCATCGGGGGGGCGCCCACATCCGATACGCAGTATTTT. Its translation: CASTPIGGAPTSDTQYF.

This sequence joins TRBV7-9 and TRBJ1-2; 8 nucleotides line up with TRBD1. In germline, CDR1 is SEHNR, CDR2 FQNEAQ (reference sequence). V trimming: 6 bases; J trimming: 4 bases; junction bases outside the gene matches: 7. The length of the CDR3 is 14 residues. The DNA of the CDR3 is TGTGCCAGCAGGCCTCCCGGGACAGGCTATGGCTACACCTTC. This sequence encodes CASRPPGTGYGYTF.

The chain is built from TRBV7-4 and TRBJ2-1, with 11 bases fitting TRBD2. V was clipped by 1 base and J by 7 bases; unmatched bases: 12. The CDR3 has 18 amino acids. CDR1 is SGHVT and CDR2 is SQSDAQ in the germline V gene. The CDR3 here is CASSLGPISGGAWNEQFF. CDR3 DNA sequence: TGTGCCAGCAGCTTAGGACCGATTAGCGGGGGGGCATGGAATGAGCAGTTCTTC.

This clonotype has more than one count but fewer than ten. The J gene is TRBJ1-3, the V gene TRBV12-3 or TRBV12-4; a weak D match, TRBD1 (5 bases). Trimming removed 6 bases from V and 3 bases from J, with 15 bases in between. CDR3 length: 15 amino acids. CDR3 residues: CASSEAGGRGNTIYF. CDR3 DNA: TGTGCCAGCAGCGAGGCGGGGGGTCGTGGAAACACCATATATTTT.

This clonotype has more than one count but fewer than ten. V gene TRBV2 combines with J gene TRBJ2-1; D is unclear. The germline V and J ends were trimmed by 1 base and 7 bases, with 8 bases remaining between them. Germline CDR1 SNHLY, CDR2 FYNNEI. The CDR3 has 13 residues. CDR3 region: CASSEEAPNEQFF. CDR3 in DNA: TGTGCCAGCAGTGAAGAAGCACCAAATGAGCAGTTCTTC.

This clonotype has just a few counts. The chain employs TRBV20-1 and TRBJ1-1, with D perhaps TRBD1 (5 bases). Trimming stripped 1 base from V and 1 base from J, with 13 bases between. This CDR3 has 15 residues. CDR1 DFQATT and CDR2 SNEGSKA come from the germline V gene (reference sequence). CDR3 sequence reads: CSARARGGGNTEAFF. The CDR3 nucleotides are TGCAGTGCTAGAGCCCGGGGGGGAGGGAACACTGAAGCTTTCTTT.

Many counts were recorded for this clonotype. CDR3: CASSGYLGSYNEQFF. The CDR3 nucleotides read TGTGCCAGCAGTGGGTACCTAGGCTCCTACAATGAGCAGTTCTTC. The rearrangement uses TRBV6-1 and TRBJ2-1; D unresolved. V was cut by 4 bases and J by 0 bases, with 10 bases left in between. The CDR3 is made up of 15 amino acids. Germline V CDR1 and CDR2: MNHNS, SASEGT.